The sequence of this T cell receptor beta chain was determined in a study of T cell responses to AZD1222 COVID-19 vaccine. Study outcomes and limitations: The donor cohort was predominantly white British with a female majority, and clonal diversity may have been underestimated. Repertoire sampling occurred only after the peak T cell response. Reports say nearly half of spike-specific TCRs go after unmutated variant regions.

Germline values: CDR1 KGHSH, CDR2 LQKENI. The CDR3 has 12 residues. V was clipped by 2 bases and J by 9 bases, with 11 bases between them. Assay: immunoSEQ multiplex PCR; the TCRdb copy retains only in-frame clones and omits some. The sample yields 90,000 to 120,000 clones, around 90% seen once. Concerning this clone: Antigen: not known.

The receptor was derived from an adult in good health. The genes are TRBV18 and TRBJ2-7; TRBD2 might be the D (6 bases). The sample in question was peripheral blood, obtained on day 0 of AZD1222 vaccination. In nucleotides, the CDR3 is TGTGCCAGCTCACCAGCTACGGGGGTGCAGTACTTC. This translates into CASSPATGVQYF.